Presented here are 13 T cell receptor beta chains from one specimen sequenced in a study of blood T cell repertoires in COVID-19. Data came from immunoSEQ multiplex PCR; TCRdb stores just in-frame clones and leaves some out. The data hold 70,000 to 85,000 clones, with around 83% observed a single time. The sample consisted of peripheral blood. All receptors derive from a woman aged 80 or over in a cohort sampled during active or convalescent COVID-19.

The gene calls are TRBV5-1 and TRBJ1-1; no clear D gene. The CDR3 loop spans 14 amino acids. V lost 7 bases and J lost 5, with 18 bases in between. The V gene's germline CDR1 is SGHRS and CDR2 YFSETQ. CDR3 coding DNA: TGCGCCAGCTCCGAGGGATCAGTGGGTACTGAAGCTTTCTTT. Residues: CASSEGSVGTEAFF.

The rearrangement uses TRBV9 and TRBJ2-5; a weak D match, TRBD2 (6 bases). This CDR3 is built from 14 residues. With 1 base removed from V and 7 bases from J, the gap between germline ends came to 14 bases. Germline CDR1 and CDR2: SGDLS and YYNGEE. The CDR3 DNA sequence: TGTGCCAGCAGCGTATCCGCTCACGGGGGGACCCAGTACTTC. Translated, it gives CASSVSAHGGTQYF.

The V call is TRBV2, the J call TRBJ2-2; tentatively, D is TRBD1 (6 bases). Trimming removed 7 bases at V and 5 bases at J, with 11 bases between. Germline values: CDR1 SNHLY, CDR2 FYNNEI. The CDR3 has 13 amino acids. The CDR3: CASKQGRTGELFF. For the CDR3, the DNA is TGTGCCAGCAAGCAGGGGCGGACCGGGGAGCTGTTTTTT.

This clone has more than one count but fewer than ten. CDR3 sequence (DNA): TGTGCCAGCAGTCAACGACAGGGTGGGGCAACTAATGAAAAACTGTTTTTT. It is translated as CASSQRQGGATNEKLFF. The chain joins TRBV27 to TRBJ1-4; TRBD1 agrees at 7 bases. The J segment lost 0 bases and the V segment lost 5 bases, leaving 9 bases of the junction unmatched. The CDR3 is 17 amino acids. CDR1 is MNHEY and CDR2 is SMNVEV in the germline V gene (reference sequence).

The genes are TRBV5-1 and TRBJ2-2; TRBD1 matches at 8 bases. The V gene end was trimmed by 4 bases and the J gene end by 0 bases; junction bases not matched to a gene: 5. The CDR3 runs to 16 residues. CDR1 SGHRS and CDR2 YFSETQ come from the germline V gene. The CDR3 loop is CASSRMDRANTGELFF. In DNA, the CDR3 is TGCGCCAGCAGCAGGATGGACAGGGCGAACACCGGGGAGCTGTTTTTT.

The V call is TRBV24-1, the J call TRBJ1-6, with D hard to call. The V end was cut by 8 bases, the J end by 5 bases, with 6 bases between. Germline V gives CDR1 KGHDR, CDR2 SFDVKD. This CDR3 spans 12 amino acids. CDR3 protein: CATMSDNSPLHF. The CDR3, as DNA: TGTGCCACCATGTCCGATAATTCACCCCTCCACTTT.

The genes are TRBV29-1 and TRBJ2-1; TRBD2 agrees at 11 bases. This CDR3 is built from 15 residues. CDR1 and CDR2 from the germline V gene are SQVTM and ANQGSEA. Trimming took 5 bases from V and 0 from J; bases not matched to a gene: 3. The CDR3 is CSVKGLADSYNEQFF. Written as DNA, the CDR3 is TGCAGCGTTAAGGGACTAGCGGACTCCTACAATGAGCAGTTCTTC.

V is TRBV23-1 and J is TRBJ1-1, with a weak D call TRBD1 (5 bases). TRBV23-1 has ORF status, its function being uncertain. The CDR3 consists of 17 residues. The V and J ends lost 3 bases and 1 base respectively, with 18 bases between them. The CDR3 spells CASSHRPNLRENTEAFF. The CDR3 DNA is TGCGCCAGCAGTCATCGCCCCAACCTCAGGGAGAACACTGAAGCTTTCTTT.

The rearrangement uses TRBV6-1 and TRBJ2-1, with 11 bases that match TRBD2. The CDR3 has 13 amino acids. Per the germline V gene, CDR1 is MNHNS and CDR2 is SASEGT. J was trimmed by 7 bases and V by 4 bases; bases with no gene match: 0. The CDR3 nucleotides read TGTGCCAGCAGTGTAGCGGGAGGGAATGAGCAGTTCTTC. Protein: CASSVAGGNEQFF.

Only one count was recorded for this clone. CDR3 region: CASGFGRTGVEKLFF. The CDR3 bases are TGTGCTAGTGGTTTCGGACGGACAGGGGTTGAAAAACTGTTTTTT. V is TRBV12-5 and J is TRBJ1-4; 9 positions match TRBD1. Germline V gene lookup returns CDR1 LGHNT and CDR2 FRNRAP. This CDR3 has 15 amino acids. V gave up 3 bases and J gave up 7 bases; unmatched junction bases: 6.

This chain joins TRBV6-6 and TRBJ1-6, with D perhaps TRBD1 (6 bases). V shed 8 bases and J shed 6 bases, with 11 bases lying between them. The CDR3 runs to 13 residues. Germline CDR1 MNHNY, CDR2 SVGAGI (reference sequence). The CDR3 region is CASVHRVNSPLHF. CDR3 DNA: TGTGCCAGCGTACACAGGGTTAATTCACCCCTCCACTTT.

The CDR3 coding sequence is TGTGCCAGCAGGGGTGGGGTTGGGGCTAGCGGGAGACACTACGAGCAGTACTTC. It is translated as CASRGGVGASGRHYEQYF. The chain is built from TRBV28 and TRBJ2-7, with 10 positions matching TRBD2. This CDR3 comprises 18 residues. CDR1 and CDR2 (germline): MDHEN, SYDVKM. Losses at the gene ends were 6 bases for V and 3 bases for J; bases not matched to a gene: 17.

This rearrangement joins TRBV11-2 to TRBJ1-2, with D perhaps matching TRBD1 (6 bases). The germline V gene has CDR1 SGHAT and CDR2 FQNNGV. The CDR3 loop spans 13 amino acids. Between the trimmed V and J ends, which lost 5 bases and 8 bases, there was a span of 15 bases. This chain's CDR3 is CASSTEDRRGYTF. The CDR3 DNA is TGTGCCAGCAGCACGGAAGACAGGAGGGGCTACACCTTC.